This TCR beta chain was captured by sequencing in a study of T cells after yellow fever vaccination. Looking at the study overall: Where fractions had low cell numbers, libraries were prepared from them with the SMART-Seq v4 Ultra Low Input RNA kit.

Comments on this clonotype: Its antigen is currently unknown.

Template-switching 5'RACE yielded the TCR cDNA; a universal primer site and UMIs were added in the process. Each CDR3 protein is one row after TCRdb ran MiXCR on the 5' RACE reads. This table holds 300,000 to 400,000 distinct CDR3 sequences, about 10% found once. Findings and caveats of the study: Sorted repertoires could include abundant contaminating clonotypes from bulk cells.

This CDR3 has 13 residues. Trimming left V 0 bases short and J 9 bases short, with 10 bases between. Germline assignment: CDR1 SGHRS and CDR2 YFSETQ. The sequence derives from a man aged 18 to 35 who received the YFV17D yellow fever vaccine. This chain connects TRBV5-1 to TRBJ1-5, with D uncertain. This sample comprised CD4+ T cells sorted from PBMCs, obtained 45 days after the yellow fever booster vaccination. CDR3 coding DNA: TGCGCCAGCAGCTTGGATCCGGAGGGGCCCCAGCATTTT. Amino acids: CASSLDPEGPQHF.